This TCR beta chain was recovered during a study of cytomegalovirus exposure and HLA in healthy donors. Study conclusions and caveats: Despite most TCR sequences being rare, some public TCRs occurred in many donors. Researchers reported from a later analysis that most CMV-associated TCR beta chains appeared HLA-restricted.

Germline-derived CDR1 and CDR2 are LNHDA and SQIVND (reference sequence). V gave up 4 bases and J gave up 4 bases; unmatched junction bases: 8. This CDR3 comprises 16 residues. The primer mix had 60 Vbeta and 13 Jbeta primers. TCRdb keeps only in-frame clones here, not all; method: immunoSEQ multiplex PCR. This table has 130,000 or so clones, 80% appearing once. Concerning this clone itself: Its matching antigen is unknown.

The chain carries TRBV19 and TRBJ2-1; 9 bases are a match to TRBD2. This TCR derives from a man younger than 45 in good health and CMV-seronegative. The sequencing sample was made of PBMCs. In nucleotides, the CDR3 is TGTGCCAGTAGTAGAGAGCGGGAGGCCTTATACAATGAGCAGTTCTTC. As protein: CASSREREALYNEQFF.